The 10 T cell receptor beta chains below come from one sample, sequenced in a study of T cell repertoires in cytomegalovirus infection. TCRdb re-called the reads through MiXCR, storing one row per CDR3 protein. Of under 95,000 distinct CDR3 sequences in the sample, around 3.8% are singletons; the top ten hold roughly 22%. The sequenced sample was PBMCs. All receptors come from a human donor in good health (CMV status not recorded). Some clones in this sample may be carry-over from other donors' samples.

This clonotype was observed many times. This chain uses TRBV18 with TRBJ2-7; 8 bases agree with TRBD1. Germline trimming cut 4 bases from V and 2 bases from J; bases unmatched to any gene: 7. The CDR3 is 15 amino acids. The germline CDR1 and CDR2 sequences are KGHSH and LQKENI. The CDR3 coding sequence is TGTGCCAGCTCACAAGACAGGGGCCCCACCTACGAGCAGTACTTC. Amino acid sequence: CASSQDRGPTYEQYF.

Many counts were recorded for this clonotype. The CDR3 DNA reads TGTGCCAGCAGCTTCGGGGGTCGGATCCAAGAGACCCAGTACTTC. It codes for CASSFGGRIQETQYF. V is TRBV7-4 and J is TRBJ2-5; perhaps TRBD2 as D (6 bases). The germline CDR1 and CDR2 sequences are SGHVT and SQSDAQ. Trimming took 3 bases from V and 1 from J, leaving 12 bases between them. The CDR3 totals 15 residues.

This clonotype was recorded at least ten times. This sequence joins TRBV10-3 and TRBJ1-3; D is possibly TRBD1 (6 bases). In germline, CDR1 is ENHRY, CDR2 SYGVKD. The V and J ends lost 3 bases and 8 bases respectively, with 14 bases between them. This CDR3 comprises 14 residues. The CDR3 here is CAISDPGHGHTIYF. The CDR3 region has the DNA TGTGCCATCAGTGACCCGGGACACGGGCACACCATATATTTT.

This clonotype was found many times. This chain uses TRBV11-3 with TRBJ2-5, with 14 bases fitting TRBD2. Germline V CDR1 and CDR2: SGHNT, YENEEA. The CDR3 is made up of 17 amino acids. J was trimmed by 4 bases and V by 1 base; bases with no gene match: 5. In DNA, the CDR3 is TGTGCCAGCAGCTTAGTCCGGGGGACTAGCGGGAGAGAGACCCAGTACTTC. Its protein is CASSLVRGTSGRETQYF.

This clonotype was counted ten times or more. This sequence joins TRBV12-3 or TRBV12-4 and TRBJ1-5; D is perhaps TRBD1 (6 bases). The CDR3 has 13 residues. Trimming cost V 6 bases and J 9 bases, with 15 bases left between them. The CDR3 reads CASSRRGGTPQHF. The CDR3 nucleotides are TGTGCCAGCAGCCGCAGGGGAGGAACGCCCCAGCATTTT.

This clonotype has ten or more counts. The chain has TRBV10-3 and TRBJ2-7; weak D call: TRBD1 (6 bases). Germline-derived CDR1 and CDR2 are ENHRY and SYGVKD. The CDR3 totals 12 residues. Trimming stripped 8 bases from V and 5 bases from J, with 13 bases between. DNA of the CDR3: TGTGCCATCGGGGACAATTCCGACGAGCAGTACTTC. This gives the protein CAIGDNSDEQYF.

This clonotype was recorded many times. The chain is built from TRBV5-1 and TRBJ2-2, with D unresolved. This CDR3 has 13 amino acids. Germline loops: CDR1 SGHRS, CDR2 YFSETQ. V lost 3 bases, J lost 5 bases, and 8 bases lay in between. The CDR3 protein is CASSSTQTGELFF. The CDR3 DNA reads TGCGCCAGCAGCTCTACACAAACCGGGGAGCTGTTTTTT.

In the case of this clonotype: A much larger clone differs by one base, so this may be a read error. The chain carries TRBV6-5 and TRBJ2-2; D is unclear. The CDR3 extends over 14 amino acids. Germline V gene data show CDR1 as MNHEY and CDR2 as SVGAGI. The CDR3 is CASSHSFRTGELFF. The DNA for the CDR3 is TGTGCCAGCAGTCACTCTTTCAGGACCGGGGAGCTGTTTTTT.

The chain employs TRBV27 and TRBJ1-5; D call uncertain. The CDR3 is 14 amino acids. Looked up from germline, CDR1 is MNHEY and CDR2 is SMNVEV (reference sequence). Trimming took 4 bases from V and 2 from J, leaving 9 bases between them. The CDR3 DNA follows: TGTGCCAGCAGTTACTCAGTGGGCAATCAGCCCCAGCATTTT. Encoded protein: CASSYSVGNQPQHF.

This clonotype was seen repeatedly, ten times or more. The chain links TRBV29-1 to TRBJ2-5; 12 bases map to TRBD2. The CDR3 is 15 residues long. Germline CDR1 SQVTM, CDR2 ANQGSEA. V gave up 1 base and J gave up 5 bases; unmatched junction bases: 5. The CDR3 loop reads CSVEAGLAGSETQYF. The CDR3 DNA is TGCAGCGTTGAAGCCGGACTAGCGGGATCTGAGACCCAGTACTTC.